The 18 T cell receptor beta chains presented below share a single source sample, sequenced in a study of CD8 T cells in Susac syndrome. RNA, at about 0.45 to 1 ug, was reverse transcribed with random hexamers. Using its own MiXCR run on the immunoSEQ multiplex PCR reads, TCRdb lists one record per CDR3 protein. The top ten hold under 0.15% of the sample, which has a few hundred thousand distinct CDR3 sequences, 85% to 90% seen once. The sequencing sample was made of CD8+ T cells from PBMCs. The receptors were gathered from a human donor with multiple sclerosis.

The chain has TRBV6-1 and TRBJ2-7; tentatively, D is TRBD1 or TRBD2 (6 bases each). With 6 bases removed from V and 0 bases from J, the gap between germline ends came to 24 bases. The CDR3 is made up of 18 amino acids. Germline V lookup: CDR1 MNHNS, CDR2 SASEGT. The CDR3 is CASRSHELAGHLSYEQYF. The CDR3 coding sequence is TGTGCCAGCAGATCCCACGAGTTGGCGGGACACCTCTCCTACGAGCAGTACTTC.

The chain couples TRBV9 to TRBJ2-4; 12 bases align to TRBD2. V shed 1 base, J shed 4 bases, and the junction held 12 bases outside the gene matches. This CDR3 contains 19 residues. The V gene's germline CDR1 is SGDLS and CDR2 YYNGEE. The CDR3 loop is CASSVSSGRLAGVKNIQYF. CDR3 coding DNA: TGTGCCAGCAGCGTAAGTTCAGGGAGACTAGCGGGAGTGAAAAACATTCAGTACTTC. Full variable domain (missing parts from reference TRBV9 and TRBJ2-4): DSGVTQTPKHLITATGQRVTLRCSPRSGDLSVYWYQQSLDQGLQFLIQYYNGEERAKGNILERFSAQQFPDLHSELNLSSLELGDSALYFCASSVSSGRLAGVKNIQYFGAGTRLSVL.

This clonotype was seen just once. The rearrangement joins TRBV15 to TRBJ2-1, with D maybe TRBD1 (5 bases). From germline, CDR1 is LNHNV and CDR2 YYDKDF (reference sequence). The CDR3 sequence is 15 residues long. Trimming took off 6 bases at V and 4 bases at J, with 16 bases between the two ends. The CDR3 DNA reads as TGTGCCACCAGGTTAGGGGTGTCCCTTTACAATGAGCAGTTCTTC. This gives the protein CATRLGVSLYNEQFF.

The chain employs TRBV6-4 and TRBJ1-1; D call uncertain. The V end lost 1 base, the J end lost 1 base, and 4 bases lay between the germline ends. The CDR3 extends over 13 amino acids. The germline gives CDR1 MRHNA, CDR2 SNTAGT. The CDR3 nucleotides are TGTGCCAGCAGTGACTTTACGAACACTGAAGCTTTCTTT. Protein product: CASSDFTNTEAFF.

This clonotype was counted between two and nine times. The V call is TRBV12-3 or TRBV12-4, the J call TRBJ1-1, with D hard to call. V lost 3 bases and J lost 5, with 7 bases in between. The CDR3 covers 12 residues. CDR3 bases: TGTGCCAGCAGTTTCGGGTTGACTGAAGCTTTCTTT. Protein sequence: CASSFGLTEAFF.

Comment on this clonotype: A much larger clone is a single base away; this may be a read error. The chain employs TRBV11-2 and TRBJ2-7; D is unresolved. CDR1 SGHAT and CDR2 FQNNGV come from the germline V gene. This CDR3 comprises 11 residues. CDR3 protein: CDSSLSHEQYF. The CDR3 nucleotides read TGTGACAGCAGCTTATCCCACGAGCAGTACTTC.

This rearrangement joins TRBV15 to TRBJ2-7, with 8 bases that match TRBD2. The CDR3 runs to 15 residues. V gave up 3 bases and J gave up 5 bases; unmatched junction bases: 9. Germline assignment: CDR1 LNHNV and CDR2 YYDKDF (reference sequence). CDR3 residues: CATSRAGTRIDEQYF. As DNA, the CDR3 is TGTGCCACCAGCAGGGCCGGGACTAGAATCGACGAGCAGTACTTC. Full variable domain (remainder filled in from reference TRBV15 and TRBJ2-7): DAMVIQNPRYQVTQFGKPVTLSCSQTLNHNVMYWYQQKSSQAPKLLFHYYDKDFNNEADTPDNFQSRRPNTSFCFLDIRSPGLGDTAMYLCATSRAGTRIDEQYFGPGTRLTVT.

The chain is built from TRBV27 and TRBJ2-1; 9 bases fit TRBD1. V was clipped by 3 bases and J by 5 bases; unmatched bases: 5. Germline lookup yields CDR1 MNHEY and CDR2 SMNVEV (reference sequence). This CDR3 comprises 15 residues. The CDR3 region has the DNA TGTGCCAGCAGTTTGAGGACAGGGGTACACAATGAGCAGTTCTTC. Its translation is CASSLRTGVHNEQFF.

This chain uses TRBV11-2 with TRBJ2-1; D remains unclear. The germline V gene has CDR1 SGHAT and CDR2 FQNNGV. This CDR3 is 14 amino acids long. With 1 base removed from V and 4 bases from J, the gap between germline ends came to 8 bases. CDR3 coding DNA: TGTGCCAGCAGCTTAGTTGCCCAGTACAATGAGCAGTTCTTC. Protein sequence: CASSLVAQYNEQFF.

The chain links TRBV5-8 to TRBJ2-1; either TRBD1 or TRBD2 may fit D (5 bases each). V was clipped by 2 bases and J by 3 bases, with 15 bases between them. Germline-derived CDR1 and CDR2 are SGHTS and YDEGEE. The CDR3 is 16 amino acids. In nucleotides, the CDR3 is TGTGCCAGCAGCTTTGAAGGGACGGTGAACTACAATGAGCAGTTCTTC. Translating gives CASSFEGTVNYNEQFF. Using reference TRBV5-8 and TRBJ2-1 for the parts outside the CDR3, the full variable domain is EAGVTQSPTHLIKTRGQQATLRCSPISGHTSVYWYQQALGLGLQFLLWYDEGEERNRGNFPPRFSGRQFPNYSSELNVNALELEDSALYLCASSFEGTVNYNEQFFGPGTRLTVL.

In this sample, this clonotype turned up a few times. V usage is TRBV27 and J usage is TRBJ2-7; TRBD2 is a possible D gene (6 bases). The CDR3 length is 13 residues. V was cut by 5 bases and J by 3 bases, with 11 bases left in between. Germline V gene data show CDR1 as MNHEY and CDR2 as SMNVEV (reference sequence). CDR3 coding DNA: TGTGCCAGCAGTCCCGGACTATTCTACGAGCAGTACTTC. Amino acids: CASSPGLFYEQYF.

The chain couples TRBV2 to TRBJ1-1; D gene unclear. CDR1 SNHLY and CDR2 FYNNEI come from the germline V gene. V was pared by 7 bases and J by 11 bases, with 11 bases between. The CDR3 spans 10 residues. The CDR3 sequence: CASTDLEAFF. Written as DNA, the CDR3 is TGTGCCAGCACGGACCTTGAGGCTTTCTTT. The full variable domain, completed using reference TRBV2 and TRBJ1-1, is EPEVTQTPSHQVTQMGQEVILRCVPISNHLYFYWYRQILGQKVEFLVSFYNNEISEKSEIFDDQFSVERPDGSNFTLKIRSTKLEDSAMYFCASTDLEAFFGQGTRLTVV.

The CDR3 spells CAWFPGLAGGPTATYNEQFF. The CDR3 region has the DNA TGTGCCTGGTTCCCCGGACTAGCGGGGGGGCCCACCGCTACCTACAATGAGCAGTTCTTC. The gene calls are TRBV30 and TRBJ2-1; 15 positions match TRBD2. The germline CDR1 and CDR2 sequences are GTSNPN and SVGIG (reference sequence). The CDR3 extends over 20 amino acids. The trim removed 5 bases at V and 2 bases at J, leaving 16 bases unmatched.

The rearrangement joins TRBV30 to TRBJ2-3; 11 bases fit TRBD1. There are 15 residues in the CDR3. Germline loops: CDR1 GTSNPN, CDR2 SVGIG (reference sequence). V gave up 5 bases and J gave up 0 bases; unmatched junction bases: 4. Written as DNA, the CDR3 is TGTGCCTGGGATGGACAGGGGGCTAGCACAGATACGCAGTATTTT. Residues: CAWDGQGASTDTQYF.

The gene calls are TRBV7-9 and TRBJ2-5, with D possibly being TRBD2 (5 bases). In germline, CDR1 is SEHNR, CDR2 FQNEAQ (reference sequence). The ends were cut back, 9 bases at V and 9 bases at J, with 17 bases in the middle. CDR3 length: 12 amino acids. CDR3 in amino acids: CASRAGIWAQYF. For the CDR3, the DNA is TGTGCCAGTAGGGCGGGCATATGGGCCCAGTACTTC.

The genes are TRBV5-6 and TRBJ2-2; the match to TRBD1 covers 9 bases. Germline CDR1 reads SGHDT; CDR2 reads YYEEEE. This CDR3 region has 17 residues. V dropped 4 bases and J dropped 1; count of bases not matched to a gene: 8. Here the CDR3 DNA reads TGTGCCAGCAGCCGGGGTTGGACAGGGGTGAACACCGGGGAGCTGTTTTTT. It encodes CASSRGWTGVNTGELFF. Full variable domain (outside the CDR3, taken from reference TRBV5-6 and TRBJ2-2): DAGVTQSPTHLIKTRGQQVTLRCSPKSGHDTVSWYQQALGQGPQFIFQYYEEEERQRGNFPDRFSGHQFPNYSSELNVNALLLGDSALYLCASSRGWTGVNTGELFFGEGSRLTVL.

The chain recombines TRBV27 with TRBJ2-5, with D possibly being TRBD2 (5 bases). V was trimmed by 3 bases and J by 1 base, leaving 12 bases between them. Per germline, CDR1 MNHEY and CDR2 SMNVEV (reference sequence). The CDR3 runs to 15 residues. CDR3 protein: CASSLTINPQETQYF. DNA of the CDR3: TGTGCCAGCAGTTTGACTATCAACCCCCAAGAGACCCAGTACTTC.

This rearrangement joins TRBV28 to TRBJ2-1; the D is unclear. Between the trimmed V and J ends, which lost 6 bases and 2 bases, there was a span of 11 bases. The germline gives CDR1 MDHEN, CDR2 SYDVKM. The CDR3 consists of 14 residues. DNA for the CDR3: TGTGCCAGCAGGGGGTTGAGCACCTACAATGAGCAGTTCTTC. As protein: CASRGLSTYNEQFF.